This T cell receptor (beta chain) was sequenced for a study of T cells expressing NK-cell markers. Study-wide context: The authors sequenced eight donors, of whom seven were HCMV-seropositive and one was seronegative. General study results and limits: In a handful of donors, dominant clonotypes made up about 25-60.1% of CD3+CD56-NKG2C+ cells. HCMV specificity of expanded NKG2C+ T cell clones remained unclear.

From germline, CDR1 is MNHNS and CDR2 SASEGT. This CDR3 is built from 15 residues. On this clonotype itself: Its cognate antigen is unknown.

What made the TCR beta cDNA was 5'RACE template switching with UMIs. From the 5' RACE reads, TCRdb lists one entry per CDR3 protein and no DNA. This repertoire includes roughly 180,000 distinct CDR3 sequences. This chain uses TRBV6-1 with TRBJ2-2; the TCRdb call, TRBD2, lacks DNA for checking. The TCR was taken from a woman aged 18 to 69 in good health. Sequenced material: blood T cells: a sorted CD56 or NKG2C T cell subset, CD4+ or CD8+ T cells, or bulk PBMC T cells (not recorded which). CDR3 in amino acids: CASRRAGLNTGELFF.